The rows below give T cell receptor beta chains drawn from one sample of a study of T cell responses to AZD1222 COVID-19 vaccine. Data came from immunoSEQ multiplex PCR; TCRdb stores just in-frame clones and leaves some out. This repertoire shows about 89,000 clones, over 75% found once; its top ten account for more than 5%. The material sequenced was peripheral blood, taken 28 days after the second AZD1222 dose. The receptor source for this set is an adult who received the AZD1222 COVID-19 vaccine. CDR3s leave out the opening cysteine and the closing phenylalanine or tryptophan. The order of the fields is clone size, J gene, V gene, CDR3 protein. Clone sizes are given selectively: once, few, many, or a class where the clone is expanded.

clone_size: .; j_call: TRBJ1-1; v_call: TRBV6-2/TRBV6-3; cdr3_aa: ASSYRSRNTEAF
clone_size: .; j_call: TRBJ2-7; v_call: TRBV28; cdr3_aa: ASSLPGQGVYEQY
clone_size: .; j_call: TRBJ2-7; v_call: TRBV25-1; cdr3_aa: ASSGSSLTTYEQY
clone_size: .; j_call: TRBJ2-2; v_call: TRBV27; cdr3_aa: ASSFLPSGGINTGELF
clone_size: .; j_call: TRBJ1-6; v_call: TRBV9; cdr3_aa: ASSVGGDIYNSPLH
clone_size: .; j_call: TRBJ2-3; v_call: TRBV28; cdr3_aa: ASREGGRGLIDTQY
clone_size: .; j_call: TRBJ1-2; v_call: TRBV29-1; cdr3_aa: SVDTSIYGYT
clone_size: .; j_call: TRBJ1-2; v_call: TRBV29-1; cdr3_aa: SVEQPNYGYT
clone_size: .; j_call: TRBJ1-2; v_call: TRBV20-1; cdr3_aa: SASHSVQGGYT
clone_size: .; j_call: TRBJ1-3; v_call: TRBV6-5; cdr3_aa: ASRRQGIGNTIY
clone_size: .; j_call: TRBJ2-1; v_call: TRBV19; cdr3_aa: ASCRGGSSYNEQF
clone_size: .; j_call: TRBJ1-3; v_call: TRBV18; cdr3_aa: ASSPSSSGNTIY
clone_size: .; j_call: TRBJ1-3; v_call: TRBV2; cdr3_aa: ASRGDRYRGNTIY
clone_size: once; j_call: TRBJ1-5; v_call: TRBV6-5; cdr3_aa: ASSYDSNQPQH
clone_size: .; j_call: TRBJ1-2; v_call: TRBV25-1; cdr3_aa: ASSGLYGYT